This T cell receptor beta chain was identified in a study of T cells after yellow fever vaccination. Notes on the study in general: High-abundance clonotypes from the bulk population could contaminate FACS-sorted repertoires. Detected again after the booster were most primary-vaccination clones, at 95% to 98% CD4 and roughly 88% CD8. A small share of clonotypes appeared in both CD4 and CD8 compartments.

This clonotype was seen ten or more times. Its specificity is unknown. One entry per CDR3 protein, called by TCRdb with MiXCR from the 5' RACE reads. In the table there are some 400,000 distinct CDR3 sequences, around 6.5% of which are singletons. Trimming pared 8 bases from V and 0 bases from J, leaving 10 bases between. The CDR3 contains 13 residues. The receptor was isolated from a man aged 30 to 45 who received the YFV17D yellow fever vaccine. The chain combines TRBV12-3 or TRBV12-4 with TRBJ1-1; D is undetermined. This specimen consisted of PBMCs, obtained 5 days after the yellow fever booster vaccination. The CDR3 loop is CASQALMNTEAFF. Here the CDR3 DNA reads TGTGCCAGCCAGGCCTTGATGAACACTGAAGCTTTCTTT.